The clone carrying this T cell receptor beta chain was observed a few times. Its antigen is currently unknown. This record comes from a study of blood T cells in healthy people across ages. Study overall: Template switching retrieved approximately one barcoded beta molecule for each two T cells.

A second PCR, run for about 7 to 12 cycles, used a sample-barcoded 5' primer plus a J-beta primer mix. From the 5' RACE reads, TCRdb called clonotypes with MiXCR, one entry per CDR3 protein. The data contain around 1.5 million distinct CDR3 sequences, about 43% of them singletons. Study findings and constraints: Estimated diversity that came from one million T cells was considered an underestimate. The fall in TCR beta diversity per million T cells was roughly linear with age.

Trimming cost V 5 bases and J 3 bases, with 11 bases left between them. The CDR3 runs 14 residues. The V gene's germline CDR1 is MDHEN and CDR2 SYDVKM. Input material: blood. The TCR sequence derives from a woman aged 18-30 years in good health. The chain links TRBV28 to TRBJ2-1; D possibly matches TRBD1 or TRBD2 (5 bases each). In DNA form, the CDR3 reads TGTGCCAGCAGTCGACGGGACGGCTACAATGAGCAGTTCTTC. Protein sequence: CASSRRDGYNEQFF.